Below are 5 T cell receptor beta chains sequenced from a single sample in a study of blood T cell repertoires in COVID-19. Profiling relied on immunoSEQ multiplex PCR, and the TCRdb table lists in-frame clones only, not all of them. The table lists around 94,000 clones, 70% to 90% of them singletons. The source material was peripheral blood. Source of these receptors: a man in his fifties or sixties with active or convalescent COVID-19.

The chain has TRBV3-1 (or the pseudogene TRBV3-2) and TRBJ1-6; D gene ambiguous. The CDR3 has 14 residues. Germline lookup yields CDR1 LGHDT and CDR2 YNNKEL (reference sequence). Deletions cut 1 base from V and 5 bases from J, with 6 bases between. Here the CDR3 DNA reads TGTGCCAGCAGCCAAGGACGGGATAATTCACCCCTCCACTTT. This encodes CASSQGRDNSPLHF.

This chain uses TRBV7-2 with TRBJ2-5; 9 positions agree with TRBD1. V was clipped by 6 bases and J by 5 bases; unmatched bases: 4. There are 13 residues in the CDR3. CDR1 and CDR2 from the germline V gene are SGHTA and FQGNSA. This chain's CDR3 is CASRWTGVETQYF. CDR3 nucleotides: TGTGCCAGCAGGTGGACAGGGGTGGAGACCCAGTACTTC.

This clone was detected only once. The chain joins TRBV21-1 to TRBJ1-2; the table's D call of TRBD1 was not tested on the DNA. TRBV21-1 is noted as a pseudogene. The CDR3 extends over 15 amino acids. CDR3 DNA sequence: TGTGCCAGCAGCAAATGGGACAGGGGAGTAAAGGGCTACACCTTC. Protein sequence: CASSKWDRGVKGYTF.

The chain uses TRBV19 and TRBJ2-7; 10 nucleotides agree with TRBD2. The V gene end was trimmed by 4 bases and the J gene end by 0 bases; junction bases not matched to a gene: 3. CDR3 length: 15 amino acids. Germline-derived CDR1 and CDR2 are LNHDA and SQIVND (reference sequence). The CDR3 coding sequence is TGTGCCAGTAGTAAAGGACTAGCGGTCTCCTACGAGCAGTACTTC. Translated, it gives CASSKGLAVSYEQYF.

The chain joins TRBV5-6 to TRBJ1-1; D may be TRBD1 (5 bases). Germline CDR1 reads SGHDT; CDR2 reads YYEEEE. The germline V and J ends were trimmed by 5 bases and 4 bases, with 18 bases remaining between them. The CDR3 extends over 15 amino acids. The CDR3 is CASSPDPGQGTEAFF. CDR3 sequence (DNA): TGTGCCAGCAGTCCGGACCCGGGTCAGGGCACTGAAGCTTTCTTT.